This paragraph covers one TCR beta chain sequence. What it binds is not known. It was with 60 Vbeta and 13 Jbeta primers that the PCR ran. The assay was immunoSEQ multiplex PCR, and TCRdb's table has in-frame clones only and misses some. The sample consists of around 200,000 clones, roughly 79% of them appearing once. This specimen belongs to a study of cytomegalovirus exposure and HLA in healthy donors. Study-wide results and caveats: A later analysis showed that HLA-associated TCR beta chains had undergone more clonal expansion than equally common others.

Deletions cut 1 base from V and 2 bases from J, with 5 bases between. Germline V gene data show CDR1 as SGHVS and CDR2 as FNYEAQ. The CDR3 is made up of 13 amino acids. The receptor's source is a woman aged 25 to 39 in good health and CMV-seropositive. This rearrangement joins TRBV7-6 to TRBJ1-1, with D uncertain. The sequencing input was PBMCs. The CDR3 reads CASSLDRNTEAFF. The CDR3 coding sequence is TGTGCCAGCAGCTTAGACAGAAACACTGAAGCTTTCTTT.